The clone carrying this TCR beta chain showed up just once. PCR used 60 Vbeta primers and 13 Jbeta primers. Some clones are missing from TCRdb's copy, which holds only in-frame ones; the method was immunoSEQ multiplex PCR. This table holds around 150,000 clones, roughly three quarters found once. This CDR3 region has 13 residues. The V gene's germline CDR1 is MDHEN and CDR2 SYDVKM. Trimming took 6 bases from V and 7 from J, leaving 15 bases between them. The sample originates from a study of cytomegalovirus exposure and HLA in healthy donors. Among the donors, all were healthy bone marrow donors. The V call is TRBV28, the J call TRBJ1-2; perhaps TRBD1 as D (6 bases). This clonotype was sampled from a man aged 25-45 years in good health and CMV-seronegative. The specimen was PBMCs. The CDR3 here is CASSTGQLGGYTF. CDR3 coding DNA: TGTGCCAGCAGCACCGGACAGCTCGGTGGCTACACCTTC.